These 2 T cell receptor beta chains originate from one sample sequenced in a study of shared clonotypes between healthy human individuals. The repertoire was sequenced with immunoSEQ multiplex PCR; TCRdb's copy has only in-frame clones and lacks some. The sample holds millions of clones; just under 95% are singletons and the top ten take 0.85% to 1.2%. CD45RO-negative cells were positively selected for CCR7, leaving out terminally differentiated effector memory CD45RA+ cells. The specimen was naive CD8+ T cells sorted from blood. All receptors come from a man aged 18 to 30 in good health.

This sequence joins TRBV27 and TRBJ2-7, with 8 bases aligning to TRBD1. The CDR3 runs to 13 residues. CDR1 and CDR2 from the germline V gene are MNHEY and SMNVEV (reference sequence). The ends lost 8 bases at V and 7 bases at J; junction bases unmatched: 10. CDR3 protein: CASGDRTHWEQYF. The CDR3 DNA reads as TGTGCCAGCGGGGACAGGACCCATTGGGAGCAGTACTTC.

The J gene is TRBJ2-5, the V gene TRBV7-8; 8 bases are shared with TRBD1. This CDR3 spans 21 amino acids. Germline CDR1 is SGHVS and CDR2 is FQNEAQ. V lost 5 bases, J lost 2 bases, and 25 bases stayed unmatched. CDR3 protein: CASSQPMDREGIRPSQETQYF. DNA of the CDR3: TGTGCCAGCAGCCAACCTATGGACAGGGAAGGTATACGTCCTAGTCAAGAGACCCAGTACTTC.